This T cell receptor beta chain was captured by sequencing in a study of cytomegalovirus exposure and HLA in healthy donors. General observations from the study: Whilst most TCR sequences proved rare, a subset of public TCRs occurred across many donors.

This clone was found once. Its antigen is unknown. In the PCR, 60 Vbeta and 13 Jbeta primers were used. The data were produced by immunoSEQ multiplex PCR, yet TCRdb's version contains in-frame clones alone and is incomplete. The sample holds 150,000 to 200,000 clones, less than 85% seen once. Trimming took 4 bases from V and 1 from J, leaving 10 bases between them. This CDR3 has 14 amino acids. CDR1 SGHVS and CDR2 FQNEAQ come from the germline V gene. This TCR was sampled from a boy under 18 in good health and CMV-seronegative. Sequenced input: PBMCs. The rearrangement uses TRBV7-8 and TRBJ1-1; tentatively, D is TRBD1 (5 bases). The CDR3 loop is CASSSQGQNTEAFF. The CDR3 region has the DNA TGTGCCAGCAGCTCCCAAGGACAGAACACTGAAGCTTTCTTT. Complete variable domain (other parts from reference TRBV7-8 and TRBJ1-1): GAGVSQSPRYKVAKRGQDVALRCDPISGHVSLFWYQQALGQGPEFLTYFQNEAQLDKSGLPSDRFFAERPEGSVSTLKIQRTQQEDSAVYLCASSSQGQNTEAFFGQGTRLTVV.